This paragraph reports one T cell receptor beta chain. This clone was seen a few times. Its antigen target is currently unknown. It has no much larger one-base neighbor in the sample; base qualities were not kept. This sample is part of a study of T cells and copy number aberrations in small-cell lung cancer (dated by TCRdb to about 2021). General notes on the study: Whole-exome sequencing of the same tumor regions was paired with TCR repertoire sequencing so that T cell metrics could be related to mutations and copy number aberrations. Tumor TCR data were available for roughly 16 patients, and about 14 patients had TCR data from both tumor and normal tissue. The paper as a whole reports these results and caveats: Compared with adjacent lung tissue, tumors showed lower T-cell density, richness and clonality, although the density difference was not significant. Tumor T-cell density, richness and clonality were negatively correlated with higher copy number aberration burden. The study was limited by a small sample size because surgical resection is uncommon in small-cell lung cancer, and validation of the findings is required. The TCR repertoire was highly heterogeneous across regions: about 79.9-97.7% of clones were restricted to a single region, a lower overlap than in localized NSCLC. Every specimen was formalin-fixed paraffin-embedded tissue, a material known to introduce sequencing artifacts.

Donors were patients with limited-stage small-cell lung cancer who underwent surgical resection in Hangzhou, China, between about 2007 and 2020. Every donor underwent upfront surgery with no preoperative chemotherapy or radiotherapy, and no donor received immunotherapy either before or after surgery. In the sequenced cohort of roughly 19 patients, every patient was either a smoker or a heavy second-hand smoker. To represent spatial heterogeneity of the primary tumors, a grid approach was used to collect three regions from each tumor FFPE block. Tumor regions were macrodissected for enrichment of malignant cells, and only regions expected to yield at least 150 ng DNA were selected. The study used multi-region TCR-beta sequencing of resected limited-stage small-cell lung cancers together with tumor-adjacent lung tissue to characterize T cell repertoire heterogeneity. The AllPrep DNA/RNA FFPE Kit (Qiagen) was used to extract genomic DNA from the FFPE tissue.

The immunoSEQ hsTCRB Kit, with multiplexed V- and J-gene primers, was used to amplify TCR-beta CDR3 regions from genomic DNA. Unique DNA barcodes were added in a second PCR, and the samples were pooled together with one negative control and one positive control. Pooled TCR-beta libraries were sequenced on an Illumina MiSeq with a 150-cycle paired-end protocol. As for the original processing: Raw sequencing data were processed by Adaptive Biotechnologies into a report containing normalized, annotated TCR-beta repertoires. T-cell density was calculated by normalizing TCR-beta templates to usable DNA, with usable DNA estimated through amplification of housekeeping genes. Clonality was defined as 1 minus Pielou's evenness, while richness was a count of unique rearrangements. The Jaccard index, the Morisita overlap index, and the proportion of shared top-20 clonotypes were used to quantify intratumor TCR heterogeneity between regions. TCRdb holds this immuneACCESS table with in-frame rearrangements only. Some clones are missing; in checked studies, unresolved V genes explain under half, and the rest has no known cause. V and J calls and clone size are given by that table; D and trimming were obtained from the DNA. The sample includes over 6,000 clones, with about 72% observed a single time. The ten largest clonotypes hold around 8.8% of the sample.

Relative to germline, V is missing 3 bases and J is missing 2 bases, with 11 bases of the junction outside any gene match. The germline V gene sets CDR1 to MGHRA and CDR2 to YSYEKL. CDR3 length: 17 amino acids, cysteine to phenylalanine. The CDR3 DNA has 51 bases and is translated from base 1. The sequence was collected from a man aged 50-60 years with small cell lung cancer. The chain links TRBV4-1 with TRBJ2-7; a stretch of 9 junction bases matches TRBD1. The specimen sequenced was tumor tissue. In nucleotide form, the sequence is TGCGCCAGCAGCCAGAACCCCGGACAGGGGACCCCCTACGAGCAGTACTTC. Translated, this is CASSQNPGQGTPYEQYF.